Below are 29 T cell receptor beta chains sequenced from a single sample in a study of beta chain features in type 1 diabetes. Reverse transcribing all isolated RNA meant expressed TCRB transcripts were sequenced. Assay used: immunoSEQ multiplex PCR; TCRdb lists only in-frame clones, some missing. The sample holds some 350,000 clones; 9.6% are singletons and the top ten take about 0.6%. Study-wide results and limits: All four CD4+ subsets from Type 1 diabetes patients carried moderately but significantly shorter TCRB CDR3s.

The antigens for these receptors are not known. Sequencing input: central memory CD4+ T cells from blood. The source is a man younger than 45 with type 1 diabetes.

Here the CDR3 DNA reads TGTGCCAGCAGCTTATACTCCGGGACTGCACAAGAGACCCAGTACTTC. Translated, it gives CASSLYSGTAQETQYF. The rearrangement links TRBV5-6 to TRBJ2-5; TRBD2 is a possible D gene (6 bases). V was cut by 2 bases and J by 2 bases, with 16 bases left in between. The CDR3 loop spans 16 amino acids. Germline V gives CDR1 SGHDT, CDR2 YYEEEE.

The rearrangement joins TRBV30 to TRBJ2-5; 11 bases map to TRBD2. This CDR3 has 16 amino acids. Looked up from germline, CDR1 is GTSNPN and CDR2 is SVGIG (reference sequence). J was trimmed by 1 base and V by 2 bases; bases with no gene match: 6. CDR3: CAWSPPGLAAQETQYF. DNA for the CDR3: TGTGCCTGGAGTCCCCCGGGACTAGCGGCCCAAGAGACCCAGTACTTC.

As to this clone: Other DNA sequences from this sample encode an identical CDR3 as well. This sequence joins TRBV7-8 and TRBJ2-2, with 13 bases lining up with TRBD2. The CDR3 spans 16 residues. Germline-derived CDR1 and CDR2 are SGHVS and FQNEAQ. V was clipped by 3 bases and J by 3 bases; unmatched bases: 1. The CDR3 spells CASSLGLAGYTGELFF. DNA of the CDR3: TGTGCCAGCAGCTTGGGACTAGCGGGATACACCGGGGAGCTGTTTTTT.

The genes are TRBV6-5 and TRBJ1-1; D call uncertain. Germline CDR1 reads MNHEY; CDR2 reads SVGAGI. The CDR3 is 13 residues long. Trimming stripped 6 bases from V and 5 bases from J, with 13 bases between. DNA of the CDR3: TGTGCCAGCAGAAACATTGGGAATACTGAAGCTTTCTTT. Residues: CASRNIGNTEAFF.

The V and J genes are TRBV4-2 and TRBJ2-1; 7 bases align to TRBD2. CDR3 size: 15 residues. The junction had 9 bases not matched to a gene; V was cut back by 1 base and J by 9 bases. CDR1 and CDR2 from the germline V gene are LGHNA and YNFKEQ. The CDR3, as DNA: TGTGCCAGCAGCCAAGTAGGGCGGGAGATCGGTGAGCAGTTCTTC. It is translated as CASSQVGREIGEQFF.

This clone has a single count. The chain employs TRBV13 and TRBJ2-1; D is unclear. The germline V gene encodes CDR1 PRHDT and CDR2 FYEKMQ (reference sequence). This CDR3 has 13 amino acids. Trimming pared 2 bases from V and 9 bases from J, leaving 11 bases between. The chain's CDR3 is CASSLWADREQFF. CDR3 nucleotide sequence: TGTGCCAGCAGCTTATGGGCTGATCGTGAGCAGTTCTTC.

This clone was counted between two and nine times. The genes are TRBV10-3 and TRBJ2-6; perhaps TRBD1 as D (6 bases). Germline CDR1 is ENHRY and CDR2 is SYGVKD. The V end was cut by 10 bases, the J end by 2 bases, with 18 bases between. This CDR3 contains 16 residues. The CDR3 here is CASSLRPGAGANVLTF. Here the CDR3 DNA reads TGTGCCAGCAGCTTACGCCCAGGGGCTGGGGCCAACGTCCTGACTTTC.

This clone was seen a handful of times. The chain joins TRBV19 to TRBJ2-5; no clear D gene. The germline V gene encodes CDR1 LNHDA and CDR2 SQIVND (reference sequence). Trimming left V 3 bases short and J 1 base short, with 15 bases between. The CDR3 is 16 residues long. CDR3 bases: TGTGCCAGTAGTATTCGCGGCGCGAGAAGCCAAGAGACCCAGTACTTC. It translates to CASSIRGARSQETQYF.

This clone occurred a few times. The chain has TRBV11-2 and TRBJ2-7; 8 nucleotides align to TRBD1. Trimming removed 4 bases from V and 1 base from J; junction bases left unmatched: 3. This CDR3 comprises 14 residues. Germline V lookup: CDR1 SGHAT, CDR2 FQNNGV. CDR3 bases: TGTGCCAGCAGCTCCAGGGGGCGATCCTACGAGCAGTACTTC. Translating gives CASSSRGRSYEQYF.

The chain joins TRBV2 to TRBJ1-2; D may be TRBD1 (5 bases). This CDR3 comprises 15 residues. With 5 bases removed from V and 4 bases from J, the gap between germline ends came to 17 bases. CDR1 is SNHLY, CDR2 FYNNEI, per germline. The CDR3 spells CASSKTTGSAYGYTF. In DNA form, the CDR3 reads TGTGCCAGCAGTAAAACAACAGGATCGGCCTATGGCTACACCTTC.

This clone was detected only a few times. V and J are TRBV2 and TRBJ1-5; no definite D call. The CDR3 is 14 residues long. CDR1 is SNHLY and CDR2 is FYNNEI in the germline V gene. The V end was cut by 3 bases, the J end by 6 bases, with 12 bases between. CDR3 protein: CASSDGQPVQPQHF. The CDR3 bases are TGTGCCAGCAGTGACGGGCAGCCCGTTCAGCCCCAGCATTTT. Together with reference TRBV2 and TRBJ1-5, the CDR3 gives the full variable domain: EPEVTQTPSHQVTQMGQEVILRCVPISNHLYFYWYRQILGQKVEFLVSFYNNEISEKSEIFDDQFSVERPDGSNFTLKIRSTKLEDSAMYFCASSDGQPVQPQHFGDGTRLSIL.

This clone came up many times. Other DNA sequences in this sample translate to the same CDR3. This chain uses TRBV6-6 with TRBJ1-1; D ambiguous. This CDR3 has 13 residues. Germline CDR1 is MNHNY and CDR2 is SVGAGI (reference sequence). V gave up 2 bases and J gave up 1 base, with 5 bases separating them. CDR3 protein: CASSYSENTEAFF. The CDR3 DNA reads TGTGCCAGCAGTTACAGCGAGAACACTGAAGCTTTCTTT.

V and J are TRBV7-2 and TRBJ2-7; the D is unclear. This CDR3 comprises 14 residues. Germline V gives CDR1 SGHTA, CDR2 FQGNSA. The germline V and J ends were trimmed by 6 bases and 3 bases, with 15 bases remaining between them. Here the CDR3 reads CASRPTQASYEQYF. CDR3 nucleotides: TGTGCCAGCAGACCTACCCAGGCGAGCTACGAGCAGTACTTC.

This CDR3 reads CASSQDWGGGETQYF. In DNA form, the CDR3 reads TGCGCCAGCAGCCAAGATTGGGGGGGAGGCGAGACCCAGTACTTC. V usage is TRBV4-1 and J usage is TRBJ2-5; 7 bases line up with TRBD2. This CDR3 is 15 amino acids long. The trim removed 0 bases at V and 5 bases at J, leaving 6 bases unmatched. Germline V gene lookup returns CDR1 MGHRA and CDR2 YSYEKL.

This clone was counted between two and nine times. V usage is TRBV2 and J usage is TRBJ2-7; a weak D match, TRBD1 (6 bases). Germline lookup yields CDR1 SNHLY and CDR2 FYNNEI. Between the trimmed V and J ends, which lost 5 bases and 4 bases, there was a span of 15 bases. The CDR3 has 14 residues. CDR3 sequence reads: CASSMDRGPYEQYF. CDR3 coding DNA: TGTGCCAGCAGTATGGACAGAGGACCGTACGAGCAGTACTTC.

There are a few counts of this clone. V and J are TRBV5-1 and TRBJ2-1, with D possibly TRBD1 on 6 matching bases. The CDR3 spans 14 residues. Trimming took off 4 bases at V and 12 bases at J, with 20 bases between the two ends. CDR1 is SGHRS and CDR2 is YFSETQ in the germline V gene. The CDR3 is CASSPGTVQGRQFF. The CDR3 DNA sequence: TGCGCCAGCAGCCCCGGGACGGTCCAGGGGAGGCAGTTCTTC.

This clone came up a few times. The sample has other DNA sequences that encode this CDR3 too. V and J are TRBV20-1 and TRBJ2-5; no reliable D call. Germline values: CDR1 DFQATT, CDR2 SNEGSKA (reference sequence). This CDR3 is built from 11 residues. Trimming removed 3 bases at V and 2 bases at J, with 4 bases between. The chain's CDR3 is CSASGQETQYF. The DNA of the CDR3 is TGCAGTGCTAGTGGACAAGAGACCCAGTACTTC.

The sample holds many counts of this clone. The chain couples TRBV28 to TRBJ2-1; D tentatively reads TRBD1 or TRBD2 (5 bases each). V lost 6 bases to trimming and J lost 9 bases, with 12 bases between them. The CDR3 has 12 amino acids. Germline V gene data show CDR1 as MDHEN and CDR2 as SYDVKM. The CDR3, as DNA: TGTGCCAGCAGACTCGTCGGGACTGAGCAGTTCTTC. Its translation is CASRLVGTEQFF.

This clone showed up just once. The chain is built from TRBV30 and TRBJ1-1; a possible D gene is TRBD1 (6 bases). CDR1 is GTSNPN and CDR2 is SVGIG in the germline V gene (reference sequence). Trimming took off 8 bases at V and 5 bases at J, with 18 bases between the two ends. The CDR3 loop spans 13 amino acids. CDR3 loop: CATSQTGRTEAFF. In nucleotides, the CDR3 is TGTGCCACTAGTCAAACAGGGAGGACTGAAGCTTTCTTT.

This clone was counted only a few times. This rearrangement joins TRBV15 to TRBJ1-2; D gene unclear. Germline CDR1 and CDR2: LNHNV and YYDKDF (reference sequence). The CDR3 has 18 residues. V was cut by 1 base and J by 8 bases, with 26 bases left in between. Here the CDR3 DNA reads TGTGCCACCAGCAGAGGCCGAGTGACGGCCCACCAGAGTGAGGGCTACACCTTC. Translated, it gives CATSRGRVTAHQSEGYTF.

This clone has a handful of counts. V gene TRBV18 combines with J gene TRBJ2-7; TRBD2 matches at 7 bases. With 0 bases clipped from V and 9 bases from J, the junction kept 14 bases outside the gene matches. This CDR3 contains 16 residues. Looked up from germline, CDR1 is KGHSH and CDR2 is LQKENI. In DNA, the CDR3 is TGTGCCAGCTCACCACCGGGCCCCGGGTCCACGGGAGGGCAGTACTTC. Protein product: CASSPPGPGSTGGQYF. Full variable domain (outside the CDR3, taken from reference TRBV18 and TRBJ2-7): NAGVMQNPRHLVRRRGQEARLRCSPMKGHSHVYWYRQLPEEGLKFMVYLQKENIIDESGMPKERFSAEFPKEGPSILRIQQVVRGDSAAYFCASSPPGPGSTGGQYFGPGTRLTVT.

This clone was counted only a few times. The rearrangement uses TRBV9 and TRBJ2-3, with TRBD2 matching 14 bases. Trimming took 4 bases from V and 4 from J; bases not matched to a gene: 5. The germline V gene has CDR1 SGDLS and CDR2 YYNGEE. The CDR3 length is 16 residues. This chain's CDR3 is CASSTGTSGSADTQYF. CDR3 in DNA: TGTGCCAGCAGCACCGGGACTAGCGGGAGCGCAGATACGCAGTATTTT.

This clone showed up just a few times. The chain employs TRBV19 and TRBJ2-3, with 10 nucleotides matching TRBD2. Germline values: CDR1 LNHDA, CDR2 SQIVND (reference sequence). CDR3 length: 17 residues. J lost 2 bases, V lost 5 bases, and 10 bases had no gene match. For the CDR3, the DNA is TGTGCCAGTAGTCCATACCTCGGACTAGCGGCCACAGATACGCAGTATTTT. This gives the protein CASSPYLGLAATDTQYF.

The rearrangement links TRBV6-1 to TRBJ2-3; maybe TRBD1 (7 bases). There are 14 residues in the CDR3. Trimming cost V 5 bases and J 2 bases, with 11 bases left between them. Germline V CDR1 and CDR2: MNHNS, SASEGT. Written as DNA, the CDR3 is TGTGCCAGCAGTCCAGGGGGGAACACAGATACGCAGTATTTT. Amino acid sequence: CASSPGGNTDTQYF.

The rearrangement uses TRBV11-2 and TRBJ2-7, with 7 bases identical to TRBD2. This CDR3 contains 13 residues. V was pared by 2 bases and J by 4 bases, with 2 bases of the junction left unmatched. Germline CDR1 SGHAT, CDR2 FQNNGV. CDR3 in DNA: TGTGCCAGCAGCTTACAGCGGGATTACGAGCAGTACTTC. It translates to CASSLQRDYEQYF. Full variable domain (rest looked up from reference TRBV11-2 and TRBJ2-7): EAGVAQSPRYKIIEKRQSVAFWCNPISGHATLYWYQQILGQGPKLLIQFQNNGVVDDSQLPKDRFSAERLKGVDSTLKIQPAKLEDSAVYLCASSLQRDYEQYFGPGTRLTVT.

This clone was detected a few times. The chain recombines TRBV6-1 with TRBJ2-7; 12 bases fit TRBD2. CDR1 is MNHNS and CDR2 is SASEGT in the germline V gene. The CDR3 has 16 amino acids. Losses at the gene ends were 3 bases for V and 6 bases for J; bases not matched to a gene: 9. The CDR3 reads CASSDFASGRALEQYF. The DNA for the CDR3 is TGTGCCAGCAGTGACTTTGCTAGCGGGAGGGCCCTCGAGCAGTACTTC.

In its sample, this clone was seen a few times. This rearrangement joins TRBV5-1 to TRBJ2-5; D remains ambiguous. The CDR3 is 14 residues long. CDR1 and CDR2 from the germline V gene are SGHRS and YFSETQ. Trimming stripped 7 bases from V and 0 bases from J, with 13 bases between. DNA for the CDR3: TGCGCCAGCTCACTCTGGATGGACCAAGAGACCCAGTACTTC. Translated: CASSLWMDQETQYF.

V and J are TRBV5-4 and TRBJ2-7; 9 nucleotides align to TRBD2. Germline V gene sequence: CDR1 SGHNT, CDR2 YYREEE (reference sequence). This CDR3 comprises 14 residues. The V gene end was trimmed by 0 bases and the J gene end by 5 bases; junction bases not matched to a gene: 3. CDR3 bases: TGTGCCAGCAGCTTGGCTCTAGCGGGGAACGAGCAGTACTTC. Translating it yields CASSLALAGNEQYF.

CDR3: CASSLELTVTTEAFF. DNA of the CDR3: TGTGCCAGCAGCTTAGAACTGACAGTGACCACTGAAGCTTTCTTT. V and J are TRBV7-9 and TRBJ1-1; the D gene is possibly TRBD1 (5 bases). Looked up from germline, CDR1 is SEHNR and CDR2 is FQNEAQ (reference sequence). The CDR3 has 15 amino acids. The ends were cut back, 1 base at V and 4 bases at J, with 13 bases in the middle.